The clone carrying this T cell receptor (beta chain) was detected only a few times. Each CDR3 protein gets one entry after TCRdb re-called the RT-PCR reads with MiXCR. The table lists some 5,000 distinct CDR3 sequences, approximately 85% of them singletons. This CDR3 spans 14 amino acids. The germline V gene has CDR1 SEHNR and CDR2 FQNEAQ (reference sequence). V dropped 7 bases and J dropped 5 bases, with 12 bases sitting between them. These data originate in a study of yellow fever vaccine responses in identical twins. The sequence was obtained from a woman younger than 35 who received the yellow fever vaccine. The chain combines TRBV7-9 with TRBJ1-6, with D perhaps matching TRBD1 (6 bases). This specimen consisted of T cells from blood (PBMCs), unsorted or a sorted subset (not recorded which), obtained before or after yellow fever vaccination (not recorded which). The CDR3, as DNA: TGTGCCAGCAACCGGGGGCCTAATAATTCACCCCTCCACTTT. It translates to CASNRGPNNSPLHF.